This is a list of T cell receptor beta chains from one sample in a study of cytomegalovirus exposure and HLA in healthy donors. Sequencing was performed with immunoSEQ multiplex PCR; in TCRdb, only in-frame clones are kept and a portion is missing. The sample records about 190,000 clones, 75% to 90% being singletons. The material sequenced was PBMCs. The receptors were sampled from a man aged 35 to 55 in good health and CMV-seropositive. Each CDR3 is given without its conserved first and last residue. Not all rows give a size; the values are once, few, many and, for expanded clones, a class.

clone_size v_call cdr3_aa
NA TRBV30 AWSVLRGGFEETQY
few TRBV9 ASSVTGSNTGELF
NA TRBV4-3 ASSQDQGLGEQY
NA TRBV2 AYGLAGGLAGELF
NA TRBV7-9 SSSSPRDFPTGELF
few TRBV14 ASSSRPNQAGGYT
NA TRBV5-1 ASSLATGYNEQF
NA TRBV29-1 SVGLAGAGEQY
NA TRBV7-2 ASSVNGGQPQH
NA TRBV27 ASSFLPGKETQY
NA TRBV4-1 ASSHAQGGSTDTQY
NA TRBV7-6 ASSFLRETQY
NA TRBV7-3 ASSLLGGYNEQF
NA TRBV6-5 ASRGSDYEQY
few TRBV29-1 SVTSANEQF
NA TRBV5-1 ASGHSSSGANVLT
NA TRBV5-1 ASSLGAGEETQY
NA TRBV19 ASSIGASRSGANVLT
NA TRBV25-1 ASSETDRISYEQY
NA TRBV15 ATSRDRGGASNGYT
NA TRBV9 ASSALQGQPQH
few TRBV6-6 ASRSPDSPYEQY
NA TRBV5-1 ASSRGGGANNEQF
NA TRBV30 AWTGLDTQY